This T cell receptor beta chain was profiled in a study of neurological immune-mediated disorders. Study results and limitations: No expanded-clone CDR3 amino acid sequence recurred across subjects, suggesting private TCR-beta repertoires. HTLV-1-associated myelopathy displayed the greatest TCR clonal expansion, and multiple sclerosis exhibited the smallest, lower than that of healthy controls.

Time point meaning: longitudinal time-point 3. The trim removed 7 bases at V and 1 base at J, leaving 9 bases unmatched. There are 16 residues in the CDR3. Looked up from germline, CDR1 is SGHDN and CDR2 is FVKESK. A 10-nucleotide random UMI tagged transcripts in template-switch 5'RACE cDNA synthesis. A single run covered 15-18 subjects with over 200 million TCR-beta sequences. TCRdb reprocessed the 5' RACE reads with MiXCR, giving one entry per CDR3 protein. The table records fewer than 55,000 distinct CDR3 sequences, over 9.5% of them present only once. This clonotype was observed a handful of times. Its antigen is unidentified.

V and J are TRBV14 and TRBJ2-2, with 7 nucleotides matching TRBD1. Sequenced sample: PBMCs. The clonotype comes from a male donor with HTLV-1-associated myelopathy (HAM/TSP). The CDR3 DNA reads TGTGCCAGCATCCTCAGGACAGGCATGAACACCGGGGAGCTGTTTTTT. Protein: CASILRTGMNTGELFF.